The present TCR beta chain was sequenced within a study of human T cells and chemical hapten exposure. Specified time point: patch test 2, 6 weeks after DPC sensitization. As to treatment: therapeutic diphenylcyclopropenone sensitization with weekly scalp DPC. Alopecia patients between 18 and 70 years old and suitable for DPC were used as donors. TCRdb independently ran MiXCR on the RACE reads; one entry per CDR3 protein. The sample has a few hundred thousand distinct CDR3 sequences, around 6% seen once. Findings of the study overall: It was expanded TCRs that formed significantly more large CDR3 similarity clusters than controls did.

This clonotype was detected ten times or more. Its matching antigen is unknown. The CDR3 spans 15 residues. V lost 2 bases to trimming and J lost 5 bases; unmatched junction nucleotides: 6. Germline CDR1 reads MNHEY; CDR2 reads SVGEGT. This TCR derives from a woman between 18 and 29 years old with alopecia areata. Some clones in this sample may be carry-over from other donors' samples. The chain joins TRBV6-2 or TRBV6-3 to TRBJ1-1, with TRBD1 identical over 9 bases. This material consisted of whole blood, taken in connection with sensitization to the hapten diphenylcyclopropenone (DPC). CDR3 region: CASSYPDRGRTEAFF. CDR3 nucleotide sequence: TGTGCCAGCAGTTACCCCGACAGGGGGAGGACTGAAGCTTTCTTT.